The present T cell receptor beta chain was sequenced within a study of T cell changes during pregnancy in multiple sclerosis. Repertoires were generated with immunoSEQ multiplex PCR, while TCRdb's copy carries only in-frame clones and drops some. The sample lists roughly 70,000 clones, roughly nine tenths occurring once. Sequencing was performed on peripheral blood, taken in the third trimester of pregnancy. The TCR originated in a female donor with multiple sclerosis, enrolled in a pregnancy study.

CDR3 DNA: TGTGCCAGCAGTCGGCCCCCTCCGGGCGAGCAGTACTTC. The encoded protein is CASSRPPPGEQYF. The chain recombines TRBV28 with TRBJ2-7; D gene uncertain. The CDR3 has 13 residues. Deletions cut 5 bases from V and 6 bases from J, with 14 bases between. Germline V lookup: CDR1 MDHEN, CDR2 SYDVKM.